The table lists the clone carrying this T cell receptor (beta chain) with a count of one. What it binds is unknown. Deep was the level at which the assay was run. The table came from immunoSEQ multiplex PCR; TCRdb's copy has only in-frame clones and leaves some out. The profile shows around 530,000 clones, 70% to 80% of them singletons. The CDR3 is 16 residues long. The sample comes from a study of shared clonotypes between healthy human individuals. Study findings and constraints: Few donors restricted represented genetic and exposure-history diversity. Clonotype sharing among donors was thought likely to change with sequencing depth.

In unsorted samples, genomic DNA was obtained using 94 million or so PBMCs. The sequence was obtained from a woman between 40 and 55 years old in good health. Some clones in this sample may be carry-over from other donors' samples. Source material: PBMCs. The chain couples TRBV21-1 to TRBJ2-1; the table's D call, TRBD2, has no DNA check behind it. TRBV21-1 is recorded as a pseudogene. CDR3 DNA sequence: TGTGCCAGCAGCCCCGGCGGGACTAGCGGGACAAATGAGCAGTTCTTC. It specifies CASSPGGTSGTNEQFF.